These 31 T cell receptor beta chains share one sample of origin, sequenced in a study of blood T cell repertoires in COVID-19. The protocol was immunoSEQ multiplex PCR, while the TCRdb copy is restricted to in-frame clones and leaves out a portion. The sample has about 210,000 clones, around 87% seen once; the top ten hold around 3.1%. The material sequenced was peripheral blood. The receptors here all came from a man in his sixties with acute or convalescent COVID-19.

This chain links TRBV7-3 with TRBJ1-1, with 8 bases aligning to TRBD1. The CDR3 runs 13 residues. J was trimmed by 1 base and V by 5 bases; bases with no gene match: 0. The V gene's germline CDR1 is SGHTA and CDR2 FQGTGA. As DNA, the CDR3 is TGTGCCAGCAGCACAGGGGGGAACACTGAAGCTTTCTTT. This gives the protein CASSTGGNTEAFF.

CDR3 protein: CASSPGVLAGGDYEQYF. CDR3 sequence (DNA): TGCGCCAGCAGCCCTGGGGTTCTGGCGGGGGGGGACTACGAGCAGTACTTC. The chain couples TRBV5-1 to TRBJ2-7, with 9 bases lining up with TRBD2. This CDR3 has 17 amino acids. Unmatched junction bases numbered 14, after V lost 4 bases and J lost 3 bases. Germline-derived CDR1 and CDR2 are SGHRS and YFSETQ.

The chain has TRBV7-6 and TRBJ2-3, with 7 positions matching TRBD2. Per germline, CDR1 SGHVS and CDR2 FNYEAQ. The CDR3 consists of 18 residues. With 1 base clipped from V and 5 bases from J, the junction kept 15 bases outside the gene matches. The CDR3 spells CASSLGDGRRGVRDTQYF. CDR3 DNA: TGTGCCAGCAGCTTAGGGGACGGGAGACGGGGGGTCCGAGATACGCAGTATTTT.

This chain connects TRBV19 to TRBJ1-1; weak D call: TRBD1 (5 bases). The germline CDR1 and CDR2 sequences are LNHDA and SQIVND (reference sequence). V lost 8 bases to trimming and J lost 4 bases, with 14 bases between them. The CDR3 covers 13 residues. The CDR3 loop is CASGQGVGTEAFF. CDR3 DNA sequence: TGTGCCAGTGGCCAGGGTGTGGGCACTGAAGCTTTCTTT.

This clone was detected a few times. The rearrangement joins TRBV25-1 to TRBJ1-2, with D perhaps matching TRBD1 (5 bases). CDR3 length: 12 residues. Germline CDR1 is MGHDK and CDR2 is SYGVNS. V was trimmed by 8 bases and J by 8 bases, leaving 15 bases between them. DNA for the CDR3: TGTGCCAGCGGAGGGGCACCCGGCGGCTACACCTTC. Its translation: CASGGAPGGYTF.

The rearrangement joins TRBV6-6 to TRBJ2-7, with TRBD1 as a possible D gene (5 bases). This CDR3 contains 13 residues. Germline V gives CDR1 MNHNY, CDR2 SVGAGI (reference sequence). The CDR3 sequence: CASRQGLAYEQYF. For the CDR3, the DNA is TGTGCATCTCGGCAGGGTCTGGCCTACGAGCAGTACTTC.

This clone has just a few counts. CDR3 DNA sequence: TGCGCCAGCACCGCCCTCAGGGGGCGCGATGGCTACACCTTC. This codes for CASTALRGRDGYTF. The V and J genes are TRBV5-1 and TRBJ1-2; 8 nucleotides line up with TRBD1. V dropped 6 bases and J dropped 6; count of bases not matched to a gene: 10. CDR3 size: 14 residues. Germline assignment: CDR1 SGHRS and CDR2 YFSETQ.

The chain links TRBV6-2 or TRBV6-3 to TRBJ1-5; D is unresolved. Per the germline V gene, CDR1 is MNHEY and CDR2 is SVGEGT. There are 14 residues in the CDR3. V was cut by 0 bases and J by 7 bases, with 10 bases left in between. The DNA of the CDR3 is TGTGCCAGCAGTTACTCCGACCCGAGGCAGCCCCAGCATTTT. This encodes CASSYSDPRQPQHF.

The V gene is TRBV6-2 or TRBV6-3, the J gene TRBJ1-4; possibly TRBD1 for D (5 bases). Trimming stripped 5 bases from V and 8 bases from J, with 18 bases between. Per germline, CDR1 MNHEY and CDR2 SVGEGT. The CDR3 has 15 amino acids. The CDR3 protein is CASSLKQARQEKLFF. CDR3 nucleotide sequence: TGTGCCAGCAGTCTTAAACAGGCACGACAGGAAAAACTGTTTTTT.

This clone was detected many times. CDR3 coding DNA: TGTGCCAGTAGTAGGGGGACAGCCAATCAGCCCCAGCATTTT. This codes for CASSRGTANQPQHF. The chain links TRBV19 to TRBJ1-5; 7 bases match TRBD1. V shed 4 bases, J shed 3 bases, and the junction held 3 bases outside the gene matches. The CDR3 runs to 14 residues. Germline lookup yields CDR1 LNHDA and CDR2 SQIVND (reference sequence).

This clone was observed a few times. The V and J genes are TRBV27 and TRBJ1-1; 8 bases map to TRBD1. J gave up 8 bases and V 6 bases, and 11 bases lay outside the gene matches. The CDR3 extends over 14 amino acids. Germline V gene data show CDR1 as MNHEY and CDR2 as SMNVEV (reference sequence). For the CDR3, the DNA is TGTGCCAGCAGCCCCCTCCGGGACAGGAGGGAAGCTTTCTTT. This sequence encodes CASSPLRDRREAFF.

The gene calls are TRBV3-1 (or the pseudogene TRBV3-2) and TRBJ1-1, with 8 bases matching TRBD1. CDR1 is LGHDT, CDR2 YNNKEL, per germline (reference sequence). The trim removed 1 base at V and 4 bases at J, leaving 5 bases unmatched. The CDR3 has 15 residues. CDR3 nucleotides: TGTGCCAGCAGCCAAGGAACAGGGGGAGGCACTGAAGCTTTCTTT. It translates to CASSQGTGGGTEAFF.

The CDR3 sequence is CSVASGTANYGYTF. CDR3 nucleotide sequence: TGCAGCGTTGCCTCCGGGACAGCTAACTATGGCTACACCTTC. This chain connects TRBV29-1 to TRBJ1-2; 7 bases align to TRBD1. Germline V CDR1 and CDR2: SQVTM, ANQGSEA. With 4 bases clipped from V and 0 bases from J, the junction kept 5 bases outside the gene matches. This CDR3 region has 14 residues.

The V call is TRBV6-5, the J call TRBJ2-3, with 7 bases that match TRBD2. Germline loops: CDR1 MNHEY, CDR2 SVGAGI. CDR3 length equals 14 residues. With V trimmed by 4 bases and J by 1 base, 2 bases remained unmatched. This chain's CDR3 is CASSFLAGTDTQYF. The CDR3 DNA reads TGTGCCAGCAGTTTTCTAGCGGGCACAGATACGCAGTATTTT.

CDR3 sequence: CASSPHRGGLSGANVLTF. CDR3 nucleotide sequence: TGTGCCAGCAGCCCCCATCGCGGGGGACTCTCTGGGGCCAACGTCCTGACTTTC. The rearrangement uses TRBV6-2 or TRBV6-3 and TRBJ2-6; 7 positions agree with TRBD2. The V gene's germline CDR1 is MNHEY and CDR2 SVGEGT. This CDR3 contains 18 residues. Trimming removed 6 bases from V and 0 bases from J; junction bases left unmatched: 11.

The chain couples TRBV11-1 to TRBJ2-2, with 10 bases matching TRBD1. After removal of 5 bases from V and 5 bases from J, the junction contained 5 bases not matched to a gene. The CDR3 contains 15 residues. Germline V gene data show CDR1 as SGHAT and CDR2 as FQDESV (reference sequence). CDR3 loop: CASSRDRGETGELFF. The CDR3 nucleotides are TGTGCCAGCAGCAGGGACAGGGGAGAGACCGGGGAGCTGTTTTTT.

The rearrangement uses TRBV6-5 and TRBJ2-5, with TRBD2 identical over 10 bases. The CDR3 is made up of 14 amino acids. With V trimmed by 2 bases and J by 8 bases, 5 bases remained unmatched. Germline CDR1 is MNHEY and CDR2 is SVGAGI. CDR3 loop: CASSYGLAGATQYF. CDR3 nucleotide sequence: TGTGCCAGCAGTTACGGTCTAGCGGGGGCCACCCAGTACTTC.

The CDR3 DNA is TGTGCCAGCAGTTACTCCTTTGGGACAGCAGCTAACTATGGCTACACCTTC. Its protein product is CASSYSFGTAANYGYTF. The chain links TRBV6-2 or TRBV6-3 to TRBJ1-2; 7 bases align to TRBD1. Losses at the gene ends were 0 bases for V and 0 bases for J; bases not matched to a gene: 7. This CDR3 spans 17 amino acids. Germline CDR1 and CDR2: MNHEY and SVGEGT.

This chain joins TRBV5-1 and TRBJ2-6, with 10 bases fitting TRBD1. The germline CDR1 and CDR2 sequences are SGHRS and YFSETQ. This CDR3 contains 17 residues. V was pared by 4 bases and J by 0 bases, with 4 bases of the junction left unmatched. CDR3 region: CASSRGQGNSGANVLTF. The CDR3 DNA reads as TGCGCCAGCAGCAGGGGACAGGGGAACTCTGGGGCCAACGTCCTGACTTTC.

This chain joins TRBV20-1 and TRBJ2-5; weak D call: TRBD2 (7 bases). Trimming removed 3 bases at V and 5 bases at J, with 16 bases between. The CDR3 is 14 amino acids. The germline CDR1 and CDR2 sequences are DFQATT and SNEGSKA (reference sequence). The CDR3 here is CSASSPGGGETQYF. The CDR3 region has the DNA TGCAGTGCTAGTTCACCGGGGGGCGGCGAGACCCAGTACTTC.

The rearrangement links TRBV20-1 to TRBJ1-2, with 8 bases identical to TRBD1. The V segment lost 6 bases and the J segment 7 bases; nucleotides outside the gene matches: 4. The CDR3 length is 11 residues. Germline V CDR1 and CDR2: DFQATT, SNEGSKA (reference sequence). In nucleotides, the CDR3 is TGCAGTGCCACTACAGGGGGTGGCTACACCTTC. Amino acids: CSATTGGGYTF.

Points on this clone: Germline is not matched at one junction end, which may reflect a read error. The V gene is TRBV7-2, the J gene TRBJ2-7, with TRBD2 matching 7 bases. CDR3 size: 13 residues. Per germline, CDR1 SGHTA and CDR2 FQGNSA. The CDR3 nucleotides read TGTGCCAGCAGCCACCGAGGTCGGGGGGACCCCCACTTC. Residues: CASSHRGRGDPHF.

The chain uses TRBV11-2 and TRBJ1-2; 8 nucleotides match TRBD1. Trimming removed 5 bases from V and 5 bases from J; junction bases left unmatched: 13. Germline CDR1 and CDR2: SGHAT and FQNNGV. This CDR3 is built from 16 residues. As DNA, the CDR3 is TGTGCCAGCAGCCAAATGCCGGGACAGGCGAATTATGGCTACACCTTC. The encoded protein is CASSQMPGQANYGYTF.

This chain connects TRBV13 to TRBJ2-7; 13 nucleotides line up with TRBD2. Germline V gene data show CDR1 as PRHDT and CDR2 as FYEKMQ (reference sequence). The CDR3 extends over 17 amino acids. Germline trimming cut 4 bases from V and 2 bases from J; bases unmatched to any gene: 8. CDR3 nucleotide sequence: TGTGCCAGCAGCTCCAGGACTAGCGGGGGCCGACCCTACGAGCAGTACTTC. Translating gives CASSSRTSGGRPYEQYF.

The chain employs TRBV7-9 and TRBJ2-6, with 8 bases aligning to TRBD1. This CDR3 has 17 residues. Germline V gene sequence: CDR1 SEHNR, CDR2 FQNEAQ (reference sequence). V was clipped by 6 bases and J by 1 base; unmatched bases: 8. This chain's CDR3 is CASSFGQGESGANVLTF. Written as DNA, the CDR3 is TGTGCCAGCAGTTTTGGACAGGGAGAGTCTGGGGCCAACGTCCTGACTTTC.

The chain joins TRBV4-1 to TRBJ1-2; TRBD1 might be the D (6 bases). The CDR3 runs to 17 residues. The germline V and J ends were trimmed by 0 bases and 2 bases, with 16 bases remaining between them. Germline CDR1 reads MGHRA; CDR2 reads YSYEKL. The CDR3 nucleotides are TGCGCCAGCAGCCAAGACTCGGCAGGGGATCCAAACTATGGCTACACCTTC. It yields the protein CASSQDSAGDPNYGYTF.

The rearrangement uses TRBV24-1 and TRBJ1-5; D is perhaps TRBD1 (5 bases). The germline V and J ends were trimmed by 9 bases and 2 bases, with 25 bases remaining between them. This CDR3 contains 18 residues. Germline-derived CDR1 and CDR2 are KGHDR and SFDVKD. The CDR3 region has the DNA TGTGCCACCCGCCGACAGTGGGCGACCCTTTGTCGCAATCAGCCCCAGCATTTT. Translating it yields CATRRQWATLCRNQPQHF.

The V gene is TRBV9, the J gene TRBJ2-2; TRBD1 matches at 7 bases. Losses at the gene ends were 0 bases for V and 3 bases for J; bases not matched to a gene: 11. CDR1 and CDR2 (germline): SGDLS, YYNGEE. The CDR3 totals 18 residues. CDR3 coding DNA: TGTGCCAGCAGCGTAGGTACGACAGGGTCTTGGGACACCGGGGAGCTGTTTTTT. This codes for CASSVGTTGSWDTGELFF.

The chain recombines TRBV24-1 with TRBJ1-1, with 12 bases fitting TRBD1. The CDR3 runs 15 residues. J was trimmed by 4 bases and V by 5 bases; bases with no gene match: 4. CDR1 is KGHDR and CDR2 is SFDVKD in the germline V gene. CDR3 region: CATSGRDRGPTEAFF. CDR3 DNA sequence: TGTGCCACCAGTGGACGGGACAGGGGGCCCACTGAAGCTTTCTTT.

V is TRBV19 and J is TRBJ2-5, with 12 bases that match TRBD2. V lost 7 bases, J lost 3 bases, and 6 bases stayed unmatched. Germline V gives CDR1 LNHDA, CDR2 SQIVND (reference sequence). The CDR3 contains 15 residues. The DNA for the CDR3 is TGTGCCAGTAACGACAGACTAGCGGGGGAAGAGACCCAGTACTTC. This codes for CASNDRLAGEETQYF.

This chain connects TRBV20-1 to TRBJ2-3, with 13 bases fitting TRBD2. Germline V gives CDR1 DFQATT, CDR2 SNEGSKA (reference sequence). Trimming removed 3 bases from V and 3 bases from J; junction bases left unmatched: 6. CDR3 length: 16 amino acids. The CDR3 region has the DNA TGCAGTGCTAGTCAACTAGCGGGGGGGCGTACAGATACGCAGTATTTT. Protein product: CSASQLAGGRTDTQYF.